This TCR beta chain came from a study of T cell repertoires in cytomegalovirus infection. Whole-study context: Both a matching HLA type and CMV infection were indicated by public TCR beta signatures. Regarding the study as a whole: Clonotypes of TCR beta that were HLA-C-restricted and CMV-specific dominated the ex vivo response. CMV carriers with the relevant HLA were identified by cumulative public TCR beta family frequency.

A single record per CDR3 protein comes from TCRdb applying MiXCR to the reads. The sample holds about 76,000 distinct CDR3 sequences, less than 4.5% seen once. Germline CDR1 SGHAT, CDR2 FQNNGV. The length of the CDR3 is 13 residues. V lost 3 bases, J lost 7 bases, and 9 bases lay in between. This clonotype is a singleton in its sample. No antigen is known for it. The sequencing input was PBMCs. This TCR was recovered from a human donor in good health (CMV status not recorded). Some clones in this sample may be carry-over from other donors' samples. This chain connects TRBV11-2 to TRBJ1-4; D ambiguous. This chain's CDR3 is CASSFLYREKLFF. CDR3 sequence (DNA): TGTGCCAGCAGCTTCCTCTACCGTGAAAAACTGTTTTTT.